This T cell receptor beta chain was retrieved from a study of shared clonotypes between healthy human individuals. Study overall: Each donor's CD4 naive and CD4 memory cells filled three plates apiece, CD8 naive two, and CD8 memory one.

In the case of this clone: What it binds is unknown.

In the CD4+ fraction, cells were divided into CD45RA+ naive and CD45RA-negative memory subsets. The study's findings and limits: The generation probabilities recorded for non-shared clonotypes fell below those of clonotypes shared by all four donors.

Germline CDR1 and CDR2: SGHAT and FQNNGV. This CDR3 region has 15 residues. The V end lost 3 bases, the J end lost 6 bases, and 17 bases lay between the germline ends. Libraries were prepared by immunoSEQ multiplex PCR; TCRdb keeps only in-frame clonotypes and omits some of them. The sample yields over 2 million clones, over 85% seen once. The sequenced sample was naive CD4+ T cells sorted from blood. Specified subset: CD45RA+ positively selected. This receptor was taken from a man younger than 35 in good health. The chain is built from TRBV11-2 and TRBJ1-2; a weak D match, TRBD1 (6 bases). The CDR3 loop is CASSFDQRGVDGYTF. CDR3 sequence (DNA): TGTGCCAGCAGCTTTGATCAAAGGGGGGTCGATGGCTACACCTTC.